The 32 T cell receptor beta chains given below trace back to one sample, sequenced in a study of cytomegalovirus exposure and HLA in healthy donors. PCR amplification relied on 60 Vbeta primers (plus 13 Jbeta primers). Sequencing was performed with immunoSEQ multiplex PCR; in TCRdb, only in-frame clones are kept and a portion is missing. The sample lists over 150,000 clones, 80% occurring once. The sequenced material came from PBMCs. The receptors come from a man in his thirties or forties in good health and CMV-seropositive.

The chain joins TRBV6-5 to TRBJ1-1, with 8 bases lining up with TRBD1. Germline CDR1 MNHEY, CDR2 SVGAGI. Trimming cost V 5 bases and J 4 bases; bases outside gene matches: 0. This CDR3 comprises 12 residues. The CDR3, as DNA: TGTGCCAGCAGTACAGGGGGCACTGAAGCTTTCTTT. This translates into CASSTGGTEAFF.

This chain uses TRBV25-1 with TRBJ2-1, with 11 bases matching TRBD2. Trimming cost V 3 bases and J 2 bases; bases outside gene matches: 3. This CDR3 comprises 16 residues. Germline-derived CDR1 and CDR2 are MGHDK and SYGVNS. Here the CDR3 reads CASSDSGRVPYNEQFF. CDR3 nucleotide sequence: TGTGCCAGCAGTGATAGCGGGAGGGTCCCCTACAATGAGCAGTTCTTC.

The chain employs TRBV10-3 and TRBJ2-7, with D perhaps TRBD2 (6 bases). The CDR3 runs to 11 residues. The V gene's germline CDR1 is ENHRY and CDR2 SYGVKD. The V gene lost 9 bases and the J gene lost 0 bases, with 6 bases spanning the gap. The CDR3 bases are TGTGCCATTAGCGGCTCCTACGAGCAGTACTTC. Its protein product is CAISGSYEQYF.

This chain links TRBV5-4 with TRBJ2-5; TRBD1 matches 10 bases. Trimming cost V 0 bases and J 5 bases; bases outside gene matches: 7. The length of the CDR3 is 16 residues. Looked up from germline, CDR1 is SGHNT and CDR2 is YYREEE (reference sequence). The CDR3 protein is CASSLEGRDRGETQYF. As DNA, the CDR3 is TGTGCCAGCAGCTTGGAGGGCCGGGACAGGGGTGAGACCCAGTACTTC.

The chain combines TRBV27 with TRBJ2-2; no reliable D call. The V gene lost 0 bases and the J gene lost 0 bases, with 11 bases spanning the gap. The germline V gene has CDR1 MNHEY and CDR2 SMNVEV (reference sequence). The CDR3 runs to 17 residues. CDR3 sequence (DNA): TGTGCCAGCAGTTTATCTCGCAGTACCGCGAACACCGGGGAGCTGTTTTTT. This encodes CASSLSRSTANTGELFF.

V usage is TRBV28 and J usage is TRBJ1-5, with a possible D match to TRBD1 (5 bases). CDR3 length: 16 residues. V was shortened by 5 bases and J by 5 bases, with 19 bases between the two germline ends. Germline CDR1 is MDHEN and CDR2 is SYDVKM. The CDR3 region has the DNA TGTGCCAGCAGTCAGACCTATACAGGAGGGTATCAGCCCCAGCATTTT. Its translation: CASSQTYTGGYQPQHF.

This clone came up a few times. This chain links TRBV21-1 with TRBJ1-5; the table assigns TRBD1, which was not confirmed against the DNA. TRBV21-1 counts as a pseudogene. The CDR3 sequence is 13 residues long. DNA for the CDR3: TGTGCCAGCCGGGGACACAATAATCAGCCCCAGCATTTT. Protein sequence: CASRGHNNQPQHF.

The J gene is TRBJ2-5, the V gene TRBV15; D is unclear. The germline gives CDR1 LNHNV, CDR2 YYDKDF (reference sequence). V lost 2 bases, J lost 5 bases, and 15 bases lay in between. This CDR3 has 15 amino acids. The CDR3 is CATSRTRSRKETQYF. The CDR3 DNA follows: TGTGCCACCAGCAGAACAAGGTCTAGGAAGGAGACCCAGTACTTC.

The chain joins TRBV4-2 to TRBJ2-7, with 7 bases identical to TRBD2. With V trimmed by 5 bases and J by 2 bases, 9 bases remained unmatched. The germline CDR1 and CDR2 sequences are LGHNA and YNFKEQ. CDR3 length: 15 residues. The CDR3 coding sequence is TGTGCCAGCAGCTACGAATTGGGGAGGGCCTACGAGCAGTACTTC. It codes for CASSYELGRAYEQYF.

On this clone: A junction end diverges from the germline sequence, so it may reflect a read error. For the CDR3, the DNA is TGTGCTAGCAGCCGTCTGGCTAGCGGGAGTTTGGAGACCCAGTACTTC. Amino acids: CASSRLASGSLETQYF. The V and J genes are TRBV7-7 and TRBJ2-5, with TRBD2 identical over 10 bases. Germline CDR1 is SSHAT and CDR2 is FNYEAQ (reference sequence). This CDR3 spans 16 amino acids. Supplemented by reference TRBV7-7 and TRBJ2-5, the full variable domain reads GAGVSQSPRYKVTKRGQDVTLRCDPISSHATLYWYQQALGQGPEFLTYFNYEAQPDKSGLPSDRFSAERPEGSISTLTIQRTEQRDSAMYRCASSRLASGSLETQYFGPGTRLLVL.

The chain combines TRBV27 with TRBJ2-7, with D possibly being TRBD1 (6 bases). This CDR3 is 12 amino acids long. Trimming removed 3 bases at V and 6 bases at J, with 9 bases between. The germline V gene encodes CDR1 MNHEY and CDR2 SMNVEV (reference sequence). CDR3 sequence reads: CASSFRGGEQYF. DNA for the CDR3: TGTGCCAGCAGTTTCCGAGGGGGCGAGCAGTACTTC.

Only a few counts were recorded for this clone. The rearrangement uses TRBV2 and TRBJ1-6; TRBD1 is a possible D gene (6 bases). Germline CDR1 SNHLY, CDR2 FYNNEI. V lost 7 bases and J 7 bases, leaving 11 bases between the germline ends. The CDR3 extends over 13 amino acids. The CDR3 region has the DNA TGTGCCAGCAAGGACAGAAGCAATTCACCCCTCCACTTT. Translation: CASKDRSNSPLHF. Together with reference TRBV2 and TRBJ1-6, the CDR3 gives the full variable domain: EPEVTQTPSHQVTQMGQEVILRCVPISNHLYFYWYRQILGQKVEFLVSFYNNEISEKSEIFDDQFSVERPDGSNFTLKIRSTKLEDSAMYFCASKDRSNSPLHFGNGTRLTVT.

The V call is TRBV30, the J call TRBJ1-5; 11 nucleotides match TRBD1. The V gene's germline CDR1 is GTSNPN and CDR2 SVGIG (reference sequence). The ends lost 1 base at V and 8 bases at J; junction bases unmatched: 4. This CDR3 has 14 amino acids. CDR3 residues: CAWSGGQGVEPQHF. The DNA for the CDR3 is TGTGCCTGGAGTGGGGGACAGGGGGTTGAGCCCCAGCATTTT. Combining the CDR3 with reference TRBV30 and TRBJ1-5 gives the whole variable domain SQTIHQWPATLVQPVGSPLSLECTVEGTSNPNLYWYRQAAGRGLQLLFYSVGIGQISSEVPQNLSASRPQDRQFILSSKKLLLSDSGFYLCAWSGGQGVEPQHFGDGTRLSIL.

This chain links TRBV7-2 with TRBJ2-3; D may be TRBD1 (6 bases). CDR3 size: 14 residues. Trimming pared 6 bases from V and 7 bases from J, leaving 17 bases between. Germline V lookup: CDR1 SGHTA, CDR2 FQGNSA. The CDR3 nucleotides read TGTGCCAGCAGTACCCCGGTGGGGGCGAATACGCAGTATTTT. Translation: CASSTPVGANTQYF.

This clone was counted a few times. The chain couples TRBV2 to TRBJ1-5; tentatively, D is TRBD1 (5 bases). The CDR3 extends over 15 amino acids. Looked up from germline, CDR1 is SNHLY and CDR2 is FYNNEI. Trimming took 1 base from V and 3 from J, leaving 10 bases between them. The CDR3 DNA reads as TGTGCCAGCAGTGAAGACGGGGGTTACAATCAGCCCCAGCATTTT. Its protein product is CASSEDGGYNQPQHF.

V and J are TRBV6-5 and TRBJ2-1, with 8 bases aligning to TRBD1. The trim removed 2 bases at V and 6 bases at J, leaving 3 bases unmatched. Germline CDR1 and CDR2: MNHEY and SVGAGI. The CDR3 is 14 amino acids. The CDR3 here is CASSYLQGANEQFF. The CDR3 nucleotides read TGTGCCAGCAGTTACCTCCAGGGGGCCAATGAGCAGTTCTTC.

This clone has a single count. CDR3 residues: CASSLSGSSYEQYF. For the CDR3, the DNA is TGTGCCAGCAGCTTATCTGGTAGCTCCTACGAGCAGTACTTC. This chain links TRBV7-8 with TRBJ2-7; D gene ambiguous. The CDR3 runs 14 residues. Germline loops: CDR1 SGHVS, CDR2 FQNEAQ. Trimming took 2 bases from V and 0 from J, leaving 8 bases between them.

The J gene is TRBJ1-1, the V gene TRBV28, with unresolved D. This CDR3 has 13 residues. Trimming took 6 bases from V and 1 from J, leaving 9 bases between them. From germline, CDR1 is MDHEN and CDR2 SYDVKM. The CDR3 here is CASSSTPNTEAFF. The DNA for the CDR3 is TGTGCCAGCAGCTCGACTCCGAACACTGAAGCTTTCTTT.

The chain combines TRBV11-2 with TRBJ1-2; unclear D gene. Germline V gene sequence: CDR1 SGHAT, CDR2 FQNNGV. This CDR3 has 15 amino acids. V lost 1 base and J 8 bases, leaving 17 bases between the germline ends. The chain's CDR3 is CASSLAGELRRGYTF. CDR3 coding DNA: TGTGCCAGCAGCTTAGCTGGGGAGTTACGGAGGGGCTACACCTTC.

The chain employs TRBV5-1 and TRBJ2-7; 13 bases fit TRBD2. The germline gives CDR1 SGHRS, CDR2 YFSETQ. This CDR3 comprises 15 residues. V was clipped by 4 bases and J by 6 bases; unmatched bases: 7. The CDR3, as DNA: TGCGCCAGCAGCGGAGGACTAGCGGGAGCTCGCGAGCAGTACTTC. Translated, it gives CASSGGLAGAREQYF.

CDR3 region: CASTLGQGNEKLFF. The DNA for the CDR3 is TGTGCCAGCACCCTTGGTCAGGGGAATGAAAAACTGTTTTTT. V is TRBV7-9 and J is TRBJ1-4, with D perhaps TRBD1 (6 bases). This CDR3 region has 14 residues. The V end was cut by 7 bases, the J end by 5 bases, with 14 bases between. CDR1 and CDR2 (germline): SEHNR, FQNEAQ (reference sequence).

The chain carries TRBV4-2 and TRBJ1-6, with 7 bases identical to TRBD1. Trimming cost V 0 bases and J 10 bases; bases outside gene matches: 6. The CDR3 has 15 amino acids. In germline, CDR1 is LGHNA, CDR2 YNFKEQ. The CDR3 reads CASSQEHRGRSPLHF. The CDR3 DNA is TGTGCCAGCAGCCAAGAACACAGGGGTCGGTCACCCCTCCACTTT.

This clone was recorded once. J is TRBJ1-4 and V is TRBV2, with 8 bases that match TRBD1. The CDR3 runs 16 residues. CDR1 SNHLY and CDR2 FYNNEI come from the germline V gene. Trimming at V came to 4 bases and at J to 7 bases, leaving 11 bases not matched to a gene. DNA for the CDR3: TGTGCCAGCAGTGGCCAGGGGGCAGGGGAAGTTGAAAAACTGTTTTTT. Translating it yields CASSGQGAGEVEKLFF.

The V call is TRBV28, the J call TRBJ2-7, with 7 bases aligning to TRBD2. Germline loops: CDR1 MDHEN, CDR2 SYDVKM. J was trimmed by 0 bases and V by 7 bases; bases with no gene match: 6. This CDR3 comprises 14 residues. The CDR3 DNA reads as TGTGCCAGCACACTGGGGGGGAGCTCCTACGAGCAGTACTTC. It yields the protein CASTLGGSSYEQYF.

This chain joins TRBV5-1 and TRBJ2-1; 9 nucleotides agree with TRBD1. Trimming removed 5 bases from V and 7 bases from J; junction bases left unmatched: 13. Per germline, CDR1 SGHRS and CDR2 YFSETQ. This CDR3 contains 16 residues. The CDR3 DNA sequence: TGCGCCAGCAGTCAACGGGGACAGGGAAGAATAAATGAGCAGTTCTTC. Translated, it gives CASSQRGQGRINEQFF.

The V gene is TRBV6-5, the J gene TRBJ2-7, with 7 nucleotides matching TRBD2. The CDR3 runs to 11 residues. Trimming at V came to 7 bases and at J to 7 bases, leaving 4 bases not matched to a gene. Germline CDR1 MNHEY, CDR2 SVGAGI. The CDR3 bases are TGTGCCAGCACGTGGGGGGGGGAGCAGTACTTC. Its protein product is CASTWGGEQYF.

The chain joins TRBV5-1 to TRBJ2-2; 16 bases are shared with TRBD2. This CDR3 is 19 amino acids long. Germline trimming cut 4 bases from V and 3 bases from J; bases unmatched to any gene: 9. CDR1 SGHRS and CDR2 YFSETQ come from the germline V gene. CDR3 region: CASSRPGLAGGIDTGELFF. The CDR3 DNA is TGCGCCAGCAGCCGCCCGGGACTAGCGGGAGGGATTGACACCGGGGAGCTGTTTTTT.

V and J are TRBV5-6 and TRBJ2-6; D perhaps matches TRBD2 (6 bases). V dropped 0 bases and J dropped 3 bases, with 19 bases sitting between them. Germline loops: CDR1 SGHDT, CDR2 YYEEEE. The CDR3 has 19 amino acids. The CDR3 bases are TGTGCCAGCAGCTTGGGGCGGACACGGGGACTCTTTGGGGCCAACGTCCTGACTTTC. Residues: CASSLGRTRGLFGANVLTF.

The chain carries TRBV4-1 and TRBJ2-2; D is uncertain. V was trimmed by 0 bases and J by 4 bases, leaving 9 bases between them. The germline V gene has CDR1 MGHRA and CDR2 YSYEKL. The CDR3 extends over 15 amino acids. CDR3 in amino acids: CASSQEAAATGELFF. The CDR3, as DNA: TGCGCCAGCAGCCAAGAAGCCGCCGCCACCGGGGAGCTGTTTTTT.

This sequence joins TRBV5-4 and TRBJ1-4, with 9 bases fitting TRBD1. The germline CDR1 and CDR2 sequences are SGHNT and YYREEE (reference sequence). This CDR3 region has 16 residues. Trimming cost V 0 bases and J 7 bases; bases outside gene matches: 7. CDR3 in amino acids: CASSLGGQGEIEKLFF. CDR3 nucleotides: TGTGCCAGCAGCTTGGGGGGACAGGGTGAGATTGAAAAACTGTTTTTT.

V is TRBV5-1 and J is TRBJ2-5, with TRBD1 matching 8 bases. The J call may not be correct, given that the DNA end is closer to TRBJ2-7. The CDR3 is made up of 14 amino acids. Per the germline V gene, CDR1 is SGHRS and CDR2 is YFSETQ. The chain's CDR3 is CASSLGQGLYEQYF. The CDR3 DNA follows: TGCGCCAGCAGCTTGGGACAGGGGCTCTACGAGCAGTACTTC.

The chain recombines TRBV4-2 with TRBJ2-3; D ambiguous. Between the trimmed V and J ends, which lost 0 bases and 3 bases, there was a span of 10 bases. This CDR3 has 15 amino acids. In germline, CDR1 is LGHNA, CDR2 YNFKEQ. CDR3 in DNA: TGTGCCAGCAGCCAAGACGTCCAGAGGACAGATACGCAGTATTTT. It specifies CASSQDVQRTDTQYF.